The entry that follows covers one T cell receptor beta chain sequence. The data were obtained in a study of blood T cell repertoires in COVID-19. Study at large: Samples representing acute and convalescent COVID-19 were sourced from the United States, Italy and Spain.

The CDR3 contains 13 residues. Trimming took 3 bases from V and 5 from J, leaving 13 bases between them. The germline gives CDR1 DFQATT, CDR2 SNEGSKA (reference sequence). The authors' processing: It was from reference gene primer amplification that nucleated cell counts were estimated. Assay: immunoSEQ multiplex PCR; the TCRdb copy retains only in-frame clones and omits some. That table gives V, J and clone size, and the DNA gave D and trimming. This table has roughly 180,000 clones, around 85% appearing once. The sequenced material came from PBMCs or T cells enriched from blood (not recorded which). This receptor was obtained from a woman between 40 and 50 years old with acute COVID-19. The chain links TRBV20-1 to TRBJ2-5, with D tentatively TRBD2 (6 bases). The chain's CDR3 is CSASWASEETQYF. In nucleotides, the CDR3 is TGCAGTGCTAGTTGGGCTAGCGAGGAGACCCAGTACTTC.